The present T cell receptor (beta chain) was sequenced within a study of siplizumab effects on memory and regulatory T cells. Libraries were prepared by immunoSEQ multiplex PCR; TCRdb keeps only in-frame clonotypes and omits some of them. Of tens of thousands of clones in the sample, 90% to 98% are singletons; the top ten hold about 0.095%. Looked up from germline, CDR1 is ENHRY and CDR2 is SYGVKD. The CDR3 extends over 13 amino acids. The germline V and J ends were trimmed by 6 bases and 3 bases, with 12 bases remaining between them. Sequenced input: naive CD8+ T cells sorted from blood. This clonotype was sampled from a human donor in good health. The chain recombines TRBV10-3 with TRBJ2-7; maybe TRBD2 (6 bases). The CDR3 coding sequence is TGTGCCATCAGCGCCGCCGGGGGCTACGAGCAGTACTTC. Its protein is CAISAAGGYEQYF.